This TCR beta chain appears in the sequencing data of a study of blood T cell repertoires in COVID-19. Looking at the study overall: Donors in the United States, Italy and Spain gave samples during acute or convalescent COVID-19.

This clone was seen a single time. The germline CDR1 and CDR2 sequences are SNHLY and FYNNEI. The CDR3 spans 14 residues. V lost 9 bases to trimming and J lost 1 base, with 12 bases between them. Per the original methods: Amplification of reference gene primers provided the estimated nucleated cell counts. Here immunoSEQ multiplex PCR was the method, and the copy in TCRdb shows in-frame clones only, minus some. The V and J calls and clone size are taken from that table; D and trimming were inferred from the DNA. This table has 300,000 to 450,000 clones, 85% appearing once. Specimen: peripheral blood. The genes are TRBV2 and TRBJ2-2; D possibly corresponds to TRBD2 (6 bases). The sequence came from a woman between 18 and 29 years old with acute or convalescent COVID-19. The CDR3 reads CASRPGGNTGELFF. In DNA form, the CDR3 reads TGTGCCAGTAGGCCCGGGGGGAACACCGGGGAGCTGTTTTTT.